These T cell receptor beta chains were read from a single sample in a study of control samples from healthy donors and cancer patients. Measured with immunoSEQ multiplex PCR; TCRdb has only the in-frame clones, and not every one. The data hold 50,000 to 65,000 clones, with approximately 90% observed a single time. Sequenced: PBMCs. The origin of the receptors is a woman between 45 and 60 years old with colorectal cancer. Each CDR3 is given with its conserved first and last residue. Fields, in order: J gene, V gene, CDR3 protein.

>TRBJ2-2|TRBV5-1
CASSGGLAGKTGELFF
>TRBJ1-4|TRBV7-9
CASSLSSRWGAGTNEKLFF
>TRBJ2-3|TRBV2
CASSDIEGTDTQYF
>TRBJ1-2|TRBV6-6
CASKEGQGFGYTF
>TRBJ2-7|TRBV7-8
CASSYAPGSSYEQYF
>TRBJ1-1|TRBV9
CASSPRGDTEAFF
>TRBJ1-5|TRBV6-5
CASTRTGGGNQPQHF
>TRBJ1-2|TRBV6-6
CAGRRGQEDYGYTF
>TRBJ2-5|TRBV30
CAWSYGTARTQETQYF
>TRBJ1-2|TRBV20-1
CSASPGGYTF
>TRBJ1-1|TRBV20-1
CSARENTEAFF
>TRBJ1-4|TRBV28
CASRLAGGGTNEKLFF
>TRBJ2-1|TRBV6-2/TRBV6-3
CASSSRTSGSYNEQFF
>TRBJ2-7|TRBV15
CATSRGQAPYEQYF
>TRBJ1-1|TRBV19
CASSSGIHTEAFF
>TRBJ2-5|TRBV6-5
CASRRDTFQETQYF
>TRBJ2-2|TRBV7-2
CASSLGGLAIPGELFF
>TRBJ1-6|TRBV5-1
CASSLAGLYNSPLHF
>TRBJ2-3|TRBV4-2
CASSQLGGGLTDTQYF
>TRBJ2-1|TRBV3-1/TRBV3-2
CASSQGLGPHEQFF
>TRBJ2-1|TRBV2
CASSGGLFSSSYNEQFF
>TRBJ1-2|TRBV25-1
CASRPNLSGAYGYTF
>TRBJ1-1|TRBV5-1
CASSHRQGAGEAFF
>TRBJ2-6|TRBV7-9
CASSLPGSSGANVLTF
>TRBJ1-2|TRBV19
CASSQGRGYGYTF
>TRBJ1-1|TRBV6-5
CASLSISGTGGTAFF
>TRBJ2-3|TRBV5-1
CASSAGLGQGATDTQYF
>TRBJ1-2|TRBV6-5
CASSPGNYGYTF
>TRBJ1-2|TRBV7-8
CASSLQPGQAYGYTF
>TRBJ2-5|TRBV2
CASRPGLVGWTQYF
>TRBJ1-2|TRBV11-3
CASDSLWTGDGYTF
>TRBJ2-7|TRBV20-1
CSASLWGDIFYEQYF
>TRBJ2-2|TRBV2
CASSEALLAGELFF
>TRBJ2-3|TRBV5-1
CASSSFPGSGGPTDTQYF
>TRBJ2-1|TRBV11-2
CASSALAGAGNEQFF
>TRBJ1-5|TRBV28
CASSLSTENSNQPQHF
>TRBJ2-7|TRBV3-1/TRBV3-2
CASSLRTMHYEQYF
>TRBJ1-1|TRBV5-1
CASSLGQLTEAFF
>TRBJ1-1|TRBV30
CAWSPLGWNTEAFF
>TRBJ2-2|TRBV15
CATSRDRGENTGELFF
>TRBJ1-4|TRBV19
CASNGGGSSNEKLFF
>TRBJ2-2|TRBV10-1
CASSGPLLSANTGELFF
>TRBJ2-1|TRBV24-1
CATSDRASGSDEQFF
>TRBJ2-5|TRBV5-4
CASSLDSHYLETQYF
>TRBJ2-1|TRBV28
CASSPGGSRFDEQFF